These 22 T cell receptor beta chains were all obtained from the same sample, sequenced in a study of T cell responses to AZD1222 COVID-19 vaccine. Method: immunoSEQ multiplex PCR; TCRdb's copy keeps in-frame clones and lacks some. The table has about 78,000 clones, approximately 90% seen once. Sequenced material: peripheral blood, taken 28 days after the second AZD1222 dose. The receptors were sampled from an adult who received the AZD1222 COVID-19 vaccine.

The V and J genes are TRBV11-1 and TRBJ2-1; no clear D gene. This CDR3 has 14 amino acids. The V end lost 4 bases, the J end lost 5 bases, and 12 bases lay between the germline ends. Germline V gives CDR1 SGHAT, CDR2 FQDESV (reference sequence). The CDR3 region is CASSYVPRHNEQFF. CDR3 bases: TGTGCCAGCAGCTATGTCCCCCGCCACAATGAGCAGTTCTTC.

This chain joins TRBV11-2 and TRBJ2-1, with a weak D call TRBD2 (6 bases). V dropped 2 bases and J dropped 5 bases, with 16 bases sitting between them. The germline V gene encodes CDR1 SGHAT and CDR2 FQNNGV. The CDR3 runs 16 residues. CDR3 bases: TGTGCCAGCAGCTTAACCGGGGGTTTTACGAACAATGAGCAGTTCTTC. Translating it yields CASSLTGGFTNNEQFF.

The chain combines TRBV7-9 with TRBJ1-2, with D uncertain. Trimming took 5 bases from V and 7 from J, leaving 23 bases between them. The CDR3 runs 16 residues. Germline CDR1 SEHNR, CDR2 FQNEAQ (reference sequence). CDR3 loop: CASSLSRTATMGGYTF. For the CDR3, the DNA is TGTGCCAGCAGCCTCTCCCGGACCGCTACTATGGGTGGCTACACCTTC.

CDR3 amino acids: CASSSTTGGYNEQFF. As DNA, the CDR3 is TGTGCCAGCAGCTCTACGACAGGGGGATACAATGAGCAGTTCTTC. The gene calls are TRBV13 and TRBJ2-1; 9 bases fit TRBD1. V was clipped by 4 bases and J by 4 bases; unmatched bases: 5. CDR1 is PRHDT, CDR2 FYEKMQ, per germline (reference sequence). This CDR3 contains 15 residues. The whole variable domain, remainder taken from reference TRBV13 and TRBJ2-1, is AAGVIQSPRHLIKEKRETATLKCYPIPRHDTVYWYQQGPGQDPQFLISFYEKMQSDKGSIPDRFSAQQFSDYHSELNMSSLELGDSALYFCASSSTTGGYNEQFFGPGTRLTVL.

This chain's CDR3 is CASSIGGNRNQPQHF. CDR3 in DNA: TGTGCCAGTAGTATAGGGGGGAACAGAAATCAGCCCCAGCATTTT. This sequence joins TRBV19 and TRBJ1-5; D might be TRBD1 (5 bases). CDR3 length: 15 residues. Germline loops: CDR1 LNHDA, CDR2 SQIVND (reference sequence). Trimming took 1 base from V and 4 from J, leaving 11 bases between them.

This clone was counted only a few times. The chain links TRBV6-4 to TRBJ1-1; D might be TRBD1 (6 bases). The V end lost 6 bases, the J end lost 0 bases, and 20 bases lay between the germline ends. Germline V gives CDR1 MRHNA, CDR2 SNTAGT. CDR3 length: 17 amino acids. In DNA form, the CDR3 reads TGTGCCAGCAGACCATCGGGCAGGGGCCAACTGAACACTGAAGCTTTCTTT. This sequence encodes CASRPSGRGQLNTEAFF.

This sequence joins TRBV6-5 and TRBJ1-2; no firm D call. Germline lookup yields CDR1 MNHEY and CDR2 SVGAGI. The CDR3 length is 14 residues. Trimming left V 2 bases short and J 3 bases short, with 10 bases between. The CDR3 reads CASSYAGRDYGYTF. As DNA, the CDR3 is TGTGCCAGCAGTTACGCGGGGAGGGACTATGGCTACACCTTC.

The V gene is TRBV9, the J gene TRBJ2-5; a weak D match, TRBD2 (6 bases). This CDR3 has 14 amino acids. Germline loops: CDR1 SGDLS, CDR2 YYNGEE. Trimming removed 2 bases from V and 1 base from J, with 9 bases in between. In nucleotides, the CDR3 is TGTGCCAGCAGCGTTGGAGGGCCCCAAGAGACCCAGTACTTC. This codes for CASSVGGPQETQYF. Full variable domain (outside the CDR3, taken from reference TRBV9 and TRBJ2-5): DSGVTQTPKHLITATGQRVTLRCSPRSGDLSVYWYQQSLDQGLQFLIQYYNGEERAKGNILERFSAQQFPDLHSELNLSSLELGDSALYFCASSVGGPQETQYFGPGTRLLVL.

This clone has only one observation. The V and J genes are TRBV10-3 and TRBJ1-3; D remains unclear. The CDR3 runs 17 residues. V gave up 2 bases and J gave up 0 bases, with 14 bases separating them. Germline V gives CDR1 ENHRY, CDR2 SYGVKD. The DNA of the CDR3 is TGTGCCATCAGTGAGAGAGGTGCCCAAAGCTCTGGAAACACCATATATTTT. Translating it yields CAISERGAQSSGNTIYF.

The chain recombines TRBV6-5 with TRBJ1-1; TRBD1 matches at 11 bases. Germline assignment: CDR1 MNHEY and CDR2 SVGAGI. The CDR3 has 15 residues. V gave up 6 bases and J gave up 3 bases; unmatched junction bases: 6. The CDR3 bases are TGTGCCAGCAGCAGGACAGGGGGCGGGTACACTGAAGCTTTCTTT. It yields the protein CASSRTGGGYTEAFF.

The chain recombines TRBV30 with TRBJ1-2; TRBD1 aligns across 7 bases. Trimming took 0 bases from V and 6 from J; bases not matched to a gene: 13. Germline assignment: CDR1 GTSNPN and CDR2 SVGIG (reference sequence). The CDR3 consists of 16 residues. The DNA of the CDR3 is TGTGCCTGGAGTGTCCCTCTTACAGGGGTGGTGGATGGCTACACCTTC. Encoded protein: CAWSVPLTGVVDGYTF.

V usage is TRBV3-1 (or the pseudogene TRBV3-2) and J usage is TRBJ1-1, with TRBD1 matching over 10 bases. CDR1 is LGHDT, CDR2 YNNKEL, per germline (reference sequence). V lost 0 bases and J lost 3; bases outside the gene matches: 7. This CDR3 region has 17 residues. The CDR3 sequence: CASSQETGGSSDTEAFF. As DNA, the CDR3 is TGTGCCAGCAGCCAAGAGACAGGGGGCTCATCGGACACTGAAGCTTTCTTT.

The V gene is TRBV5-3, the J gene TRBJ2-5; 14 nucleotides agree with TRBD2. TRBV5-3 is sorted into the ORF group, with uncertain function. The CDR3 consists of 19 residues. V was clipped by 2 bases and J by 7 bases; unmatched bases: 16. In DNA, the CDR3 is TGTGCCAGAAGCTTTCAAAGGAAGACTAGCGGGAGGGCCGGCGGGACCCAGTACTTC. Translated, it gives CARSFQRKTSGRAGGTQYF.

In its sample, this clone was seen once. The chain joins TRBV13 to TRBJ1-1; perhaps TRBD1 as D (5 bases). CDR3 length: 15 residues. Trimming stripped 3 bases from V and 2 bases from J, with 13 bases between. The V gene's germline CDR1 is PRHDT and CDR2 FYEKMQ (reference sequence). CDR3 in amino acids: CASSFQFTGNTEAFF. CDR3 nucleotide sequence: TGTGCCAGCAGCTTTCAATTCACAGGTAACACTGAAGCTTTCTTT.

On this clone itself: The junction departs from the called germline gene at one end, perhaps through a read error. CDR3 loop: CAISESTNEKLFF. CDR3 nucleotide sequence: TGTGCCATCAGTGAGTCAACAAATGAAAAACTGTTTTTT. V and J are TRBV10-3 and TRBJ1-4, with D uncertain. Looked up from germline, CDR1 is ENHRY and CDR2 is SYGVKD. This CDR3 spans 13 amino acids.

This rearrangement joins TRBV4-1 to TRBJ1-4; D is uncertain. This CDR3 spans 16 amino acids. CDR1 is MGHRA, CDR2 YSYEKL, per germline. With 4 bases removed from V and 8 bases from J, the gap between germline ends came to 20 bases. CDR3 in DNA: TGCGCCAGCAGCCCCTCTCCCTGGACCGATGTAGAAAAACTGTTTTTT. This codes for CASSPSPWTDVEKLFF.

The genes are TRBV6-5 and TRBJ1-2; the match to TRBD1 covers 7 bases. V lost 5 bases and J lost 0; bases outside the gene matches: 3. Germline V lookup: CDR1 MNHEY, CDR2 SVGAGI. The CDR3 sequence is 14 residues long. The CDR3 DNA reads TGTGCCAGCAGTCGGGACAGCCCTAACTATGGCTACACCTTC. This translates into CASSRDSPNYGYTF.

The gene calls are TRBV5-1 and TRBJ1-1, with 7 bases that match TRBD1. The J segment lost 3 bases and the V segment lost 7 bases, leaving 9 bases of the junction unmatched. CDR3 length: 14 residues. CDR1 is SGHRS and CDR2 is YFSETQ in the germline V gene. In DNA, the CDR3 is TGCGCCAGCGGGAACAGGGGTCCCTACACTGAAGCTTTCTTT. As protein: CASGNRGPYTEAFF.

The genes are TRBV6-5 and TRBJ1-5, with D maybe TRBD1 (6 bases). The CDR3 length is 14 residues. Looked up from germline, CDR1 is MNHEY and CDR2 is SVGAGI. The CDR3 protein is CAVGGRVSNQPQHF. CDR3 in DNA: TGTGCAGTGGGGGGGCGGGTGAGCAATCAGCCCCAGCATTTT.

J is TRBJ1-3 and V is TRBV5-1; D is unclear. The CDR3 runs to 17 residues. V was cut by 3 bases and J by 0 bases, with 16 bases left in between. CDR1 is SGHRS, CDR2 YFSETQ, per germline. CDR3 amino acids: CASSSRPNTRSGNTIYF. Here the CDR3 DNA reads TGCGCCAGCAGCTCTAGGCCAAACACTCGCTCTGGAAACACCATATATTTT.

The rearrangement links TRBV12-3 or TRBV12-4 to TRBJ1-1; D uncertain. Trimming shortened V by 3 bases and J by 12 bases, and 11 bases separated the two germline ends. CDR3 size: 11 residues. The CDR3: CASSFGGEPFF. CDR3 bases: TGTGCCAGCAGTTTCGGAGGCGAACCTTTCTTT.

The chain recombines TRBV6-5 with TRBJ1-5; D gene uncertain. The CDR3 is 15 residues long. Germline V gene data show CDR1 as MNHEY and CDR2 as SVGAGI. V was pared by 9 bases and J by 4 bases, with 19 bases between. Here the CDR3 reads CASQDRTKSNQPQHF. The CDR3 DNA reads as TGTGCCAGTCAGGATCGGACTAAATCAAATCAGCCCCAGCATTTT.